This entry lists 20 T cell receptor beta chains sequenced from one sample in a study of T cell changes during pregnancy in multiple sclerosis. The data were produced by immunoSEQ multiplex PCR, yet TCRdb's version contains in-frame clones alone and is incomplete. The sample has about 57,000 clones, 89% seen once. The sample in question was peripheral blood, obtained after pregnancy. These TCRs come from a female donor with multiple sclerosis, enrolled in a pregnancy study.

V gene TRBV15 combines with J gene TRBJ2-3, with 11 bases fitting TRBD2. Germline assignment: CDR1 LNHNV and CDR2 YYDKDF (reference sequence). Trimming cost V 9 bases and J 3 bases; bases outside gene matches: 2. This CDR3 comprises 13 residues. The CDR3 region is CATRTSGTDTQYF. CDR3 nucleotide sequence: TGTGCCACTCGGACTAGCGGGACAGATACGCAGTATTTT.

V is TRBV9 and J is TRBJ1-2, with D perhaps matching TRBD1 (5 bases). The V gene lost 4 bases and the J gene lost 9 bases, with 16 bases spanning the gap. Germline CDR1 is SGDLS and CDR2 is YYNGEE. The CDR3 extends over 13 amino acids. The CDR3 nucleotides are TGTGCCAGCAGCAGTAACGGGGGGGTGCGCTACACCTTC. Translating it yields CASSSNGGVRYTF.

This clone was counted only a few times. V and J are TRBV27 and TRBJ1-2; maybe TRBD1 (6 bases). CDR1 is MNHEY, CDR2 SMNVEV, per germline (reference sequence). V lost 8 bases and J lost 14, with 15 bases in between. The CDR3 contains 10 residues. The CDR3 protein is CASHLLQGTF. As DNA, the CDR3 is TGTGCCAGCCACCTTCTACAGGGAACCTTC.

This clone was recorded a few times. This chain connects TRBV7-2 to TRBJ2-1; a possible D gene is TRBD2 (5 bases). The CDR3 runs to 17 residues. The V and J ends lost 4 bases and 0 bases respectively, with 16 bases between them. Germline CDR1 is SGHTA and CDR2 is FQGNSA. The CDR3 sequence is CASSSIALASSYNEQFF. For the CDR3, the DNA is TGTGCCAGCAGCTCCATTGCGCTAGCCAGCTCCTACAATGAGCAGTTCTTC.

The J gene is TRBJ2-3, the V gene TRBV27; 11 bases map to TRBD2. V lost 4 bases to trimming and J lost 6 bases; unmatched junction nucleotides: 12. This CDR3 comprises 17 residues. Germline CDR1 reads MNHEY; CDR2 reads SMNVEV (reference sequence). The CDR3 is CASSYGTSGGSWDTQYF. The CDR3 DNA reads TGTGCCAGCAGTTATGGTACTAGCGGGGGATCGTGGGATACGCAGTATTTT.

By proportion, this clone is medium-sized. The chain is built from TRBV4-1 and TRBJ2-7, with TRBD2 identical over 10 bases. V shed 3 bases and J 4 bases; nucleotides not matched to a gene: 6. CDR3 size: 15 residues. Germline V gives CDR1 MGHRA, CDR2 YSYEKL. The CDR3 coding sequence is TGCGCCAGCAGCCAGATTAGCGGGGGGTGGTACGAGCAGTACTTC. It codes for CASSQISGGWYEQYF.

CDR3 coding DNA: TGTGCCAGCAGCTTAGGCCGGTTCGAGGGACTGGGCAAAAACATTCAGTACTTC. Residues: CASSLGRFEGLGKNIQYF. The rearrangement links TRBV7-9 to TRBJ2-4, with D perhaps TRBD2 (6 bases). The CDR3 covers 18 residues. CDR1 SEHNR and CDR2 FQNEAQ come from the germline V gene (reference sequence). Trimming took off 1 base at V and 3 bases at J, with 19 bases between the two ends.

The chain has TRBV10-3 and TRBJ1-3; D possibly corresponds to TRBD1 (6 bases). CDR1 and CDR2 from the germline V gene are ENHRY and SYGVKD. This CDR3 is 17 amino acids long. Trimming removed 4 bases from V and 0 bases from J, with 16 bases in between. The CDR3 is CAISGVKGDISGNTIYF. CDR3 DNA: TGTGCCATCAGTGGAGTGAAGGGGGACATCTCTGGAAACACCATATATTTT.

The chain uses TRBV12-5 and TRBJ2-4, with 7 bases matching TRBD2. The length of the CDR3 is 12 residues. V was clipped by 3 bases and J by 8 bases; unmatched bases: 1. Germline V lookup: CDR1 LGHNT, CDR2 FRNRAP. The DNA of the CDR3 is TGTGCTAGTGGTTTACGGGAGGACATTCAGTACTTC. Translated: CASGLREDIQYF. Full variable domain (rest looked up from reference TRBV12-5 and TRBJ2-4): DARVTQTPRHKVTEMGQEVTMRCQPILGHNTVFWYRQTMMQGLELLAYFRNRAPLDDSGMPKDRFSAEMPDATLATLKIQPSEPRDSAVYFCASGLREDIQYFGAGTRLSVL.

This clone came up once. The rearrangement uses TRBV15 and TRBJ2-3, with 8 bases matching TRBD1. CDR1 is LNHNV and CDR2 is YYDKDF in the germline V gene (reference sequence). This CDR3 contains 21 residues. The ends lost 3 bases at V and 2 bases at J; junction bases unmatched: 22. The DNA of the CDR3 is TGTGCCACCAGCAGCCCGGGCCTTCGTGGGACAGGCAGATATACCACAGATACGCAGTATTTT. Protein product: CATSSPGLRGTGRYTTDTQYF.

The chain recombines TRBV4-3 with TRBJ2-3, with 7 bases fitting TRBD1. V gave up 3 bases and J gave up 8 bases; unmatched junction bases: 2. CDR3 length: 12 residues. Per germline, CDR1 LGHNA and CDR2 YSLEER. The CDR3 spells CASSHHRGTQYF. Here the CDR3 DNA reads TGCGCCAGCAGCCACCACAGGGGTACGCAGTATTTT.

The chain links TRBV5-1 to TRBJ2-4; 8 nucleotides align to TRBD1. V lost 0 bases and J lost 8; bases outside the gene matches: 1. The length of the CDR3 is 13 residues. CDR1 is SGHRS, CDR2 YFSETQ, per germline. The CDR3 protein is CASSLADRDIQYF. Here the CDR3 DNA reads TGCGCCAGCAGCTTGGCGGACAGGGACATTCAGTACTTC.

The V call is TRBV11-3, the J call TRBJ2-7; weak D call: TRBD1 (6 bases). Germline loops: CDR1 SGHNT, CDR2 YENEEA. Trimming stripped 1 base from V and 2 bases from J, with 12 bases between. This CDR3 has 15 amino acids. The CDR3 region has the DNA TGTGCCAGCAGCTTAGGGGCAGGGGAGACCTACGAGCAGTACTTC. It yields the protein CASSLGAGETYEQYF.

V and J are TRBV5-1 and TRBJ2-2; D uncertain. From germline, CDR1 is SGHRS and CDR2 YFSETQ. Trimming pared 3 bases from V and 5 bases from J, leaving 14 bases between. The CDR3 contains 15 residues. The CDR3 DNA reads as TGCGCCAGCAGCTCCTTGGCAGGAAATACCGGGGAGCTGTTTTTT. Amino acids: CASSSLAGNTGELFF.

CDR3 bases: TGTGCCAGCAGTCGACAGGGGGATCAGCCCCAGCATTTT. Its protein product is CASSRQGDQPQHF. This chain connects TRBV6-5 to TRBJ1-5; 9 nucleotides agree with TRBD1. Germline V lookup: CDR1 MNHEY, CDR2 SVGAGI. V lost 5 bases and J lost 5; bases outside the gene matches: 1. The CDR3 loop spans 13 amino acids.

The chain uses TRBV27 and TRBJ1-2; D gene unclear. Germline V gives CDR1 MNHEY, CDR2 SMNVEV (reference sequence). V was clipped by 8 bases and J by 6 bases, with 19 bases between them. The CDR3 has 14 residues. DNA of the CDR3: TGTGCCAGCGCGAGCTCGCCAGCGGCGGATGGCTACACCTTC. It yields the protein CASASSPAADGYTF.

The V call is TRBV2, the J call TRBJ1-1, with a weak D call TRBD1 (6 bases). The CDR3 runs to 15 residues. V gave up 8 bases and J gave up 4 bases, with 20 bases separating them. Per the germline V gene, CDR1 is SNHLY and CDR2 is FYNNEI. DNA of the CDR3: TGTGCCAGCGATTCCCCGACAGGCCGGGGCACTGAAGCTTTCTTT. It is translated as CASDSPTGRGTEAFF.

The chain recombines TRBV18 with TRBJ1-5, with unresolved D. Germline V CDR1 and CDR2: KGHSH, LQKENI. The V end lost 3 bases, the J end lost 7 bases, and 19 bases lay between the germline ends. This CDR3 is built from 16 residues. The CDR3 reads CASSPTATRGYQPQHF. Written as DNA, the CDR3 is TGTGCCAGCTCACCGACTGCAACCCGGGGATACCAGCCCCAGCATTTT. Supplemented by reference TRBV18 and TRBJ1-5, the full variable domain reads NAGVMQNPRHLVRRRGQEARLRCSPMKGHSHVYWYRQLPEEGLKFMVYLQKENIIDESGMPKERFSAEFPKEGPSILRIQQVVRGDSAAYFCASSPTATRGYQPQHFGDGTRLSIL.

The rearrangement joins TRBV9 to TRBJ1-2; D unclear. Germline V CDR1 and CDR2: SGDLS, YYNGEE. There are 15 residues in the CDR3. The V end was cut by 0 bases, the J end by 1 base, with 10 bases between. The CDR3 here is CASSVVGSGNYGYTF. The CDR3 DNA sequence: TGTGCCAGCAGCGTAGTAGGGAGCGGTAACTATGGCTACACCTTC. Together with reference TRBV9 and TRBJ1-2, the CDR3 gives the full variable domain: DSGVTQTPKHLITATGQRVTLRCSPRSGDLSVYWYQQSLDQGLQFLIQYYNGEERAKGNILERFSAQQFPDLHSELNLSSLELGDSALYFCASSVVGSGNYGYTFGSGTRLTVV.

This clone was detected only a few times. The chain recombines TRBV29-1 with TRBJ1-1, with D hard to call. This CDR3 is 12 amino acids long. Trimming took off 6 bases at V and 3 bases at J, with 11 bases between the two ends. Germline lookup yields CDR1 SQVTM and CDR2 ANQGSEA. The CDR3 here is CSVLGPYTEAFF. The CDR3 DNA follows: TGCAGCGTGCTGGGCCCATACACTGAAGCTTTCTTT.